The rows below give T cell receptor beta chains drawn from one sample of a study of blood T cell repertoires in COVID-19. The table came from immunoSEQ multiplex PCR; TCRdb's copy has only in-frame clones and leaves some out. The table includes roughly 79,000 clones, 80% to 90% detected once. The sample consisted of peripheral blood. Receptors were obtained from a woman aged 50 to 60 with acute or convalescent COVID-19. Both conserved end residues are part of each CDR3. D genes are given only for firm matches. Some rows mark clone size as missing; the rest say once, few, many or name a class of expanded clone.

D: .
length: 14
V: TRBV28
J: TRBJ1-4
size: .
DNA: TGTGCCAGCAGTTTAGGGAGGGGATGGGAAAAACTGTTTTTT
CDR3: CASSLGRGWEKLFF

D: .
length: 15
V: TRBV5-4
J: TRBJ2-2
size: .
DNA: TGTGCCAGCAGATCCGGGACACCGAACACCGGGGAGCTGTTTTTT
CDR3: CASRSGTPNTGELFF

D: TRBD1
length: 14
V: TRBV30
J: TRBJ1-4
size: .
DNA: TGTGCCTGGAGTGACAACAGGGGTTTTGGAAAACTGTTTTTT
CDR3: CAWSDNRGFGKLFF

D: .
length: 15
V: TRBV3-1/TRBV3-2
J: TRBJ1-4
size: .
DNA: TGTGCCAGCAGCCAAGGGCCCGGGGGCGGGGGAAAACTGTTTTTT
CDR3: CASSQGPGGGGKLFF

D: .
length: 13
V: TRBV7-2
J: TRBJ1-2
size: .
DNA: TGTGCCAGCAGCCCATCCAGGGGTGGAGGCCACACCTTC
CDR3: CASSPSRGGGHTF

D: .
length: 14
V: TRBV5-1
J: TRBJ2-5
size: once
DNA: TGCGCCAGCAGCTGGGATGGGCGGGAAGAGACCCAGTACTTC
CDR3: CASSWDGREETQYF

D: .
length: 16
V: TRBV19
J: TRBJ2-1
size: .
DNA: TGTGCCAGTGGTGGGGGGGCAGGGTCTATGAGCAATGAGCAGTTCTTC
CDR3: CASGGGAGSMSNEQFF

D: .
length: 12
V: TRBV9
J: TRBJ1-2
size: .
DNA: TGTGCCAGCAGCGCGGTAGGGGATGGCTACACCTTC
CDR3: CASSAVGDGYTF

D: .
length: 11
V: TRBV12-3/TRBV12-4
J: TRBJ2-3
size: .
DNA: TGTGCCAGCAGTCAAATAGATACGCAGTATTTT
CDR3: CASSQIDTQYF

D: .
length: 14
V: TRBV6-1
J: TRBJ2-3
size: .
DNA: TGTGCCAGCAGTGAACCCGCGGTCCCAGATACGCAGTATTTT
CDR3: CASSEPAVPDTQYF

D: .
length: 16
V: TRBV6-6
J: TRBJ2-1
size: few
DNA: TGTGCCAGCAGACAAAACCTTGGGGACTGGTACAATGAGCAGTTCTTC
CDR3: CASRQNLGDWYNEQFF

D: .
length: 14
V: TRBV3-1/TRBV3-2
J: TRBJ1-1
size: .
DNA: TGTGCCAGCAGCCCGGTCGGGTCGAAGGCTGAAGCTTTCTTT
CDR3: CASSPVGSKAEAFF

D: .
length: 14
V: TRBV25-1
J: TRBJ1-1
size: .
DNA: TGTGCCAGCAGTGAGCAGGGTAGGAACACTGAAGCTTTCTTT
CDR3: CASSEQGRNTEAFF

D: TRBD1
length: 15
V: TRBV7-8
J: TRBJ2-7
size: .
DNA: TGTGCCAGCAGCTCTACCGGGACAGGGCCCTACGAGCAGTACTTC
CDR3: CASSSTGTGPYEQYF

D: .
length: 14
V: TRBV3-1/TRBV3-2
J: TRBJ1-4
size: .
DNA: TGTGCCAGCAGCCAAGAGGGGAGGGCTGGAAAACTGTTTTTT
CDR3: CASSQEGRAGKLFF

D: .
length: 13
V: TRBV12-3/TRBV12-4
J: TRBJ2-7
size: .
DNA: TGTGCCAGCAGTCCTCGGGGGTCCTACGAGCAGTACTTC
CDR3: CASSPRGSYEQYF

D: TRBD2
length: 16
V: TRBV28
J: TRBJ2-7
size: .
DNA: TGTGCCAGCAGATACGGACTAGCGCTACCGGATTACGAGCAGTACTTC
CDR3: CASRYGLALPDYEQYF

D: .
length: 15
V: TRBV18
J: TRBJ1-6
size: few
DNA: TGTGCCAGCTCACCATCCCAGGAGGCGTGGTCACCCCTCCACTTT
CDR3: CASSPSQEAWSPLHF

D: TRBD2
length: 16
V: TRBV19
J: TRBJ2-6
size: many
DNA: TGTGCCAGTAGTCTAGGCGGGGGTTCTGGGGCCAACGTCCTGACTTTC
CDR3: CASSLGGGSGANVLTF

D: .
length: 15
V: TRBV7-2
J: TRBJ1-3
size: .
DNA: TGTGCCAGCAGCTTAACGGGGGGTCGTGGAAACACCATATATTTT
CDR3: CASSLTGGRGNTIYF

D: TRBD2
length: 12
V: TRBV7-9
J: TRBJ2-1
size: once
DNA: TGTGCCAGCAGCCAGGGGGTAGCGGGAGCTCTCTTC
CDR3: CASSQGVAGALF

D: .
length: 12
V: TRBV12-3/TRBV12-4
J: TRBJ1-5
size: .
DNA: TGTGCCAGCAACCAGGGGAATCAGCCCCAGCATTTT
CDR3: CASNQGNQPQHF

D: TRBD1
length: 13
V: TRBV30
J: TRBJ1-1
size: .
DNA: TGTGCCTGGAGGGAAACAGGGGGTACTGAAGCTTTCTTT
CDR3: CAWRETGGTEAFF

D: TRBD1
length: 13
V: TRBV4-1
J: TRBJ1-2
size: once
DNA: TGCGCCAGCAGCCCGCAGGGGGCGGGGGGCTACACCTTC
CDR3: CASSPQGAGGYTF

D: .
length: 15
V: TRBV6-5
J: TRBJ2-3
size: .
DNA: TGTGCCAGCAGTTACGGGCCACCGGGCACAGATACGCAGTATTTT
CDR3: CASSYGPPGTDTQYF

D: .
length: 14
V: TRBV28
J: TRBJ1-4
size: .
DNA: TGTGCCAGCAGTTTGTTCCAAACTAATGAAAAACTGTTTTTT
CDR3: CASSLFQTNEKLFF

D: TRBD1
length: 18
V: TRBV7-9
J: TRBJ2-5
size: .
DNA: TGTGCCAGCAGCCCACCAATTGGAGAGGACAGGGACCAAGAGACCCAGTACTTC
CDR3: CASSPPIGEDRDQETQYF

D: .
length: 13
V: TRBV14
J: TRBJ2-1
size: .
DNA: TGTGCCAGCAGCTTAGTGCTTCCCGATGAGCAGTTCTTC
CDR3: CASSLVLPDEQFF

D: .
length: 14
V: TRBV10-1
J: TRBJ1-1
size: .
DNA: TGCGCCAGCAGTGAAAGTCCGGGGATCGGTGAAGCTTTCTTT
CDR3: CASSESPGIGEAFF

D: TRBD1
length: 14
V: TRBV5-1
J: TRBJ1-1
size: few
DNA: TGCGCCAGCAGCGAGGGGGCGGTGAACACTGAAGCTTTCTTT
CDR3: CASSEGAVNTEAFF

D: TRBD2
length: 15
V: TRBV5-1
J: TRBJ2-1
size: .
DNA: TGCGCCAGCAGCTTGGGAGCGGGAGAGTACAATGAGCAGTTCTTC
CDR3: CASSLGAGEYNEQFF

D: .
length: 13
V: TRBV2
J: TRBJ2-1
size: .
DNA: TGTGCCAGCAGTACAGGGCTTATAAATGAGCAGTTCTTC
CDR3: CASSTGLINEQFF

D: TRBD1
length: 15
V: TRBV28
J: TRBJ1-2
size: .
DNA: TGTGCCAGCAGTTTATCCGGGACAGGGAGAGGGGTTCTGAAATTC
CDR3: CASSLSGTGRGVLKF